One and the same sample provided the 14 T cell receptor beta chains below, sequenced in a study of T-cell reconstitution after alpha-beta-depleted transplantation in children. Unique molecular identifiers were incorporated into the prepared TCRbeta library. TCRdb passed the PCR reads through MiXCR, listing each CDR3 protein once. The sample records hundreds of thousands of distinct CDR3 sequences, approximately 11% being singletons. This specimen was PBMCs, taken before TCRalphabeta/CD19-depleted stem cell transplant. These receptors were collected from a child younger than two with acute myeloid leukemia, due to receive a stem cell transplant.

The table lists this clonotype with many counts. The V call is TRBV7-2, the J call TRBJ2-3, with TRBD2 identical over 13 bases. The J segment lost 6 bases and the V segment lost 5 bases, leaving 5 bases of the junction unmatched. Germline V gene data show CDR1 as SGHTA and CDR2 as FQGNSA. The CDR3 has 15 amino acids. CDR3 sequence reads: CASSLRLAGGDTQYF. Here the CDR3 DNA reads TGTGCCAGCAGCCTCCGACTAGCGGGAGGCGATACGCAGTATTTT.

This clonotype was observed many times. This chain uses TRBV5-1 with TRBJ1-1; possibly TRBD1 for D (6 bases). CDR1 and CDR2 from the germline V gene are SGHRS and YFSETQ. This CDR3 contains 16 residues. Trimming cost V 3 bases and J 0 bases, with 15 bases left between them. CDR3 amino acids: CASSSAGGSVNTEAFF. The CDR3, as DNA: TGCGCCAGCAGCTCCGCGGGGGGCTCTGTGAACACTGAAGCTTTCTTT.

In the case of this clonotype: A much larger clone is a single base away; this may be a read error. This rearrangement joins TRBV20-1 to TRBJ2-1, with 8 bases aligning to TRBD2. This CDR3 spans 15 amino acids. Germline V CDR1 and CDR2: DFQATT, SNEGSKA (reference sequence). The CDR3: CNANIGTSSYNEQFF. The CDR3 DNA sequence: TGCAATGCTAACATCGGGACTAGCTCCTACAATGAGCAGTTCTTC.

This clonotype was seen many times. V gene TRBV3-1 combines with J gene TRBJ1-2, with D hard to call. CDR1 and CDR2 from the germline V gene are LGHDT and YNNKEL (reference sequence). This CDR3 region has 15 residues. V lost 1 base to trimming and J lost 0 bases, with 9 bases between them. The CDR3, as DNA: TGTGCCAGCAGCCAAGGTACCAGAGCTAACTATGGCTACACCTTC. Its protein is CASSQGTRANYGYTF.

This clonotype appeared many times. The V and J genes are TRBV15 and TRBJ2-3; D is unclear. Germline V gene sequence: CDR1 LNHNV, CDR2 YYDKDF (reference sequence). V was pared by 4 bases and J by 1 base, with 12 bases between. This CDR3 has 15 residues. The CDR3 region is CATSTRSYGTDTQYF. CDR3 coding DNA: TGTGCCACCAGCACTCGGAGTTACGGCACAGATACGCAGTATTTT.

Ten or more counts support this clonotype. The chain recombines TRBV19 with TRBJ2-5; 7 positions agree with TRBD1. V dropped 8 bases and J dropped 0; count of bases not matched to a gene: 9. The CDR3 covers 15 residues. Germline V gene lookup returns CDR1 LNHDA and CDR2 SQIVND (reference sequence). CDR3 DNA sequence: TGTGCCAGTGGTTCCGGGACAGCTGACCAAGAGACCCAGTACTTC. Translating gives CASGSGTADQETQYF.

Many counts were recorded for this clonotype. In DNA, the CDR3 is TGTGCCAGCAGCCTACAGGGGGTAGACCAGCCCCAGCATTTT. Translation: CASSLQGVDQPQHF. V and J are TRBV7-2 and TRBJ1-5, with 8 nucleotides matching TRBD1. V lost 5 bases, J lost 7 bases, and 7 bases stayed unmatched. Germline CDR1 and CDR2: SGHTA and FQGNSA. This CDR3 has 14 residues.

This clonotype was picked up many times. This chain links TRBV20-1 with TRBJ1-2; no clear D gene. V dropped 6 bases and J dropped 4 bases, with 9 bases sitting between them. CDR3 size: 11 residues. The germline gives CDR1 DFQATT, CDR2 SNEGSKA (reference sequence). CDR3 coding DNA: TGCAGTGCGTCTAGTCTCTATGGCTACACCTTC. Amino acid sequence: CSASSLYGYTF.

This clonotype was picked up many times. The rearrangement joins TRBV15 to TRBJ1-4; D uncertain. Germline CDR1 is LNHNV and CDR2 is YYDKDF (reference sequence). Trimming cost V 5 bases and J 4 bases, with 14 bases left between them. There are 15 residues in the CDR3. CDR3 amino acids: CATSEQRLLNEKLFF. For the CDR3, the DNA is TGTGCCACCAGCGAGCAGAGACTGCTTAATGAAAAACTGTTTTTT.

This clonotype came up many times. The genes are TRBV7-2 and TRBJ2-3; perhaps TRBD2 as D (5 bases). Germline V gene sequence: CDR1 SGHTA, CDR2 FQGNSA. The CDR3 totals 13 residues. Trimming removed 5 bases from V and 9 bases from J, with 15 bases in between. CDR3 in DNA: TGTGCCAGCAGCCTTTGGACTGCTGTGACGCAGTATTTT. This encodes CASSLWTAVTQYF.

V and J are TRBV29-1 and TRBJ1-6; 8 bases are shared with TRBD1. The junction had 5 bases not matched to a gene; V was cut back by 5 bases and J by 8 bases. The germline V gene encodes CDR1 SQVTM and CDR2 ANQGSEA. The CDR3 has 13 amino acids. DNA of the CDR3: TGCAGCGTTAAACAGGGGGTAGATTCACCCCTCCACTTT. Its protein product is CSVKQGVDSPLHF.

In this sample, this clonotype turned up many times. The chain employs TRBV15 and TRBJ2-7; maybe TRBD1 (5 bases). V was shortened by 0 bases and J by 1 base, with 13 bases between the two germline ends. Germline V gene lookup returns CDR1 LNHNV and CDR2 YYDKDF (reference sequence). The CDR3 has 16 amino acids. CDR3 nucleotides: TGTGCCACCAGCAGAGATTCTGGGGCGATGTCCTACGAGCAGTACTTC. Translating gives CATSRDSGAMSYEQYF.

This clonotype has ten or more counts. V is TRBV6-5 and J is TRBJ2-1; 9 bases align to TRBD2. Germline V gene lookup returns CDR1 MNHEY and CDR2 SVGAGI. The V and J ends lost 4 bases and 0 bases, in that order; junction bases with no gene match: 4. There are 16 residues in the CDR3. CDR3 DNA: TGTGCCAGCAGTTCCCGAGCGGGGGGCTCCTACAATGAGCAGTTCTTC. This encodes CASSSRAGGSYNEQFF.

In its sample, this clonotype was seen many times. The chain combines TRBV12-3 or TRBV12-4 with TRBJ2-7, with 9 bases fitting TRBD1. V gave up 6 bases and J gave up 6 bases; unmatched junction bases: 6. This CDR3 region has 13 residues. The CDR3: CASRMTGGGEQYF. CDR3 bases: TGTGCCAGCAGAATGACAGGGGGGGGCGAGCAGTACTTC.